Below, 23 T cell receptor beta chains from the same sample are listed, as sequenced in a study of blood T cell repertoires in COVID-19. Only in-frame clones appear in the TCRdb table, and some are missing; sequencing was by immunoSEQ multiplex PCR. The sample lists 95,000 to 100,000 clones, approximately 81% occurring once. Sequencing was done on a sample of peripheral blood. These TCRs come from a woman in her 70s with active or convalescent COVID-19.

The V call is TRBV19, the J call TRBJ1-2, with 7 bases identical to TRBD1. Germline CDR1 is LNHDA and CDR2 is SQIVND (reference sequence). The CDR3 runs to 15 residues. J was trimmed by 4 bases and V by 0 bases; bases with no gene match: 5. CDR3 bases: TGTGCCAGTAGTATAGAAAGGAGGGGGCTCTATGGCTACACCTTC. This translates into CASSIERRGLYGYTF.

The chain links TRBV5-4 to TRBJ2-1; TRBD1 agrees at 10 bases. The germline CDR1 and CDR2 sequences are SGHNT and YYREEE (reference sequence). With 6 bases clipped from V and 5 bases from J, the junction kept 11 bases outside the gene matches. The CDR3 totals 16 residues. CDR3 nucleotide sequence: TGTGCCAGCACCTCTCGTGTAGGACAGGGGGACAATGAGCAGTTCTTC. The encoded protein is CASTSRVGQGDNEQFF.

This chain connects TRBV6-2 or TRBV6-3 to TRBJ1-5, with a tentative D call TRBD1 (5 bases). Germline V gives CDR1 MNHEY, CDR2 SVGEGT. Trimming took off 5 bases at V and 5 bases at J, with 13 bases between the two ends. The CDR3 loop spans 14 amino acids. CDR3 sequence (DNA): TGTGCCAGCAGTCCGACAGTCGCCTATCAGCCCCAGCATTTT. It yields the protein CASSPTVAYQPQHF.

This sequence joins TRBV3-1 (or the pseudogene TRBV3-2) and TRBJ1-6; D may be TRBD1 (5 bases). The CDR3 length is 15 residues. Germline V gives CDR1 LGHDT, CDR2 YNNKEL (reference sequence). V gave up 1 base and J gave up 4 bases, with 8 bases separating them. CDR3 loop: CASSQGQIYNSPLHF. The CDR3 DNA sequence: TGTGCCAGCAGCCAAGGACAGATTTATAATTCACCCCTCCACTTT.

The chain couples TRBV10-3 to TRBJ1-4; no reliable D call. The germline V and J ends were trimmed by 0 bases and 8 bases, with 22 bases remaining between them. This CDR3 has 18 residues. The germline gives CDR1 ENHRY, CDR2 SYGVKD. CDR3 protein: CAISESVPKEPRSEKLFF. The CDR3 DNA is TGTGCCATCAGTGAGTCCGTTCCAAAAGAGCCCCGGTCGGAAAAACTGTTTTTT.

Only one count was recorded for this clone. This chain joins TRBV9 and TRBJ2-1; TRBD2 is a possible D gene (5 bases). Germline V gene sequence: CDR1 SGDLS, CDR2 YYNGEE. The CDR3 has 16 amino acids. Trimming stripped 3 bases from V and 0 bases from J, with 13 bases between. For the CDR3, the DNA is TGTGCCAGCAGCGAGCGGATCTTGAGCTCCTACAATGAGCAGTTCTTC. It translates to CASSERILSSYNEQFF.

The chain has TRBV5-1 and TRBJ2-7; tentatively, D is TRBD1 (5 bases). V dropped 3 bases and J dropped 0 bases, with 10 bases sitting between them. There are 14 residues in the CDR3. Germline CDR1 SGHRS, CDR2 YFSETQ. In DNA, the CDR3 is TGCGCCAGCAGCTCAGGGCCCCTCTCCTACGAGCAGTACTTC. This codes for CASSSGPLSYEQYF.

V gene TRBV2 combines with J gene TRBJ2-5; 11 nucleotides match TRBD1. J lost 2 bases, V lost 6 bases, and 5 bases had no gene match. Per the germline V gene, CDR1 is SNHLY and CDR2 is FYNNEI. CDR3 length: 15 residues. CDR3 in amino acids: CASSRDRGSQETQYF. DNA of the CDR3: TGTGCCAGCAGCCGGGACAGGGGGAGTCAAGAGACCCAGTACTTC.

This clone came up a few times. The chain combines TRBV19 with TRBJ1-2; D not certain. V was shortened by 4 bases and J by 0 bases, with 9 bases between the two germline ends. CDR3 size: 14 residues. Germline V gene data show CDR1 as LNHDA and CDR2 as SQIVND (reference sequence). The DNA for the CDR3 is TGTGCCAGTAGTACGTACACGACTAACTATGGCTACACCTTC. Translating it yields CASSTYTTNYGYTF.

This clone was detected only a few times. V gene TRBV6-2 or TRBV6-3 combines with J gene TRBJ2-3; 14 positions agree with TRBD2. V lost 4 bases and J lost 5; bases outside the gene matches: 2. This CDR3 has 15 residues. Per the germline V gene, CDR1 is MNHEY and CDR2 is SVGEGT. CDR3 in amino acids: CASSFGTSGRDTQYF. CDR3 nucleotides: TGTGCCAGCAGTTTCGGGACTAGCGGGAGAGATACGCAGTATTTT.

This clone was found a few times. The chain combines TRBV30 with TRBJ1-1; a possible D gene is TRBD1 (6 bases). The CDR3 extends over 13 amino acids. Germline loops: CDR1 GTSNPN, CDR2 SVGIG (reference sequence). Trimming pared 3 bases from V and 3 bases from J, leaving 11 bases between. CDR3 residues: CAWSHNRDTEAFF. The DNA for the CDR3 is TGTGCCTGGAGCCATAACAGGGACACTGAAGCTTTCTTT.

The chain uses TRBV7-9 and TRBJ2-3; the match to TRBD1 covers 7 bases. V shed 6 bases, J shed 6 bases, and the junction held 3 bases outside the gene matches. The CDR3 covers 12 residues. Germline V gene sequence: CDR1 SEHNR, CDR2 FQNEAQ (reference sequence). CDR3 nucleotide sequence: TGTGCCAGCAGGGCGACAGGGGATACGCAGTATTTT. Translation: CASRATGDTQYF.

The V call is TRBV28, the J call TRBJ1-5, with TRBD1 matching 8 bases. Germline V gene lookup returns CDR1 MDHEN and CDR2 SYDVKM. There are 14 residues in the CDR3. The junction had 2 bases not matched to a gene; V was cut back by 1 base and J by 6 bases. Here the CDR3 DNA reads TGTGCCAGCAGTTTATCAGGGGGCAGTCAGCCCCAGCATTTT. Protein: CASSLSGGSQPQHF.

The chain employs TRBV3-1 (or the pseudogene TRBV3-2) and TRBJ1-1; D uncertain. The CDR3 has 16 amino acids. V dropped 0 bases and J dropped 7 bases, with 18 bases sitting between them. Germline V gene lookup returns CDR1 LGHDT and CDR2 YNNKEL (reference sequence). The CDR3 coding sequence is TGTGCCAGCAGCCAAGACCCCTCCACCCGGAGCAATGAAGCTTTCTTT. Amino acids: CASSQDPSTRSNEAFF.

The rearrangement uses TRBV5-6 and TRBJ2-4, with 7 bases matching TRBD1. Losses at the gene ends were 2 bases for V and 7 bases for J; bases not matched to a gene: 9. The CDR3 is 15 amino acids. Germline values: CDR1 SGHDT, CDR2 YYEEEE. The CDR3 loop reads CASSFYRPGGNIQYF. Here the CDR3 DNA reads TGTGCCAGCAGCTTCTACAGGCCAGGGGGTAACATTCAGTACTTC.

The chain couples TRBV5-6 to TRBJ1-2; D is uncertain. V gave up 2 bases and J gave up 2 bases, with 10 bases separating them. CDR1 is SGHDT and CDR2 is YYEEEE in the germline V gene. The CDR3 covers 14 residues. CDR3 loop: CASSLWRRNYGYTF. In nucleotides, the CDR3 is TGTGCCAGCAGCTTATGGAGAAGGAACTATGGCTACACCTTC. The complete variable domain, with remaining parts taken from reference TRBV5-6 and TRBJ1-2, reads DAGVTQSPTHLIKTRGQQVTLRCSPKSGHDTVSWYQQALGQGPQFIFQYYEEEERQRGNFPDRFSGHQFPNYSSELNVNALLLGDSALYLCASSLWRRNYGYTFGSGTRLTVV.

CDR3 amino acids: CACTGGRNEQYF. CDR3 sequence (DNA): TGTGCCTGCACAGGGGGCAGGAACGAGCAGTACTTC. The genes are TRBV2 and TRBJ2-7; TRBD1 agrees at 9 bases. Germline V gene data show CDR1 as SNHLY and CDR2 as FYNNEI. CDR3 length equals 12 residues. V lost 11 bases, J lost 5 bases, and 7 bases stayed unmatched.

The V gene is TRBV5-6, the J gene TRBJ1-6; possibly TRBD1 for D (6 bases). This CDR3 region has 15 residues. Trimming pared 3 bases from V and 8 bases from J, leaving 15 bases between. CDR1 SGHDT and CDR2 YYEEEE come from the germline V gene. The CDR3 spells CASSSRLGAHSPLHF. Here the CDR3 DNA reads TGTGCCAGCAGCTCCCGGTTGGGGGCCCATTCACCCCTCCACTTT.

The chain joins TRBV19 to TRBJ1-1; TRBD1 is a possible D gene (5 bases). CDR3 length equals 13 residues. The germline CDR1 and CDR2 sequences are LNHDA and SQIVND (reference sequence). V gave up 5 bases and J gave up 2 bases, with 9 bases separating them. The CDR3 is CASSSRDNTEAFF. DNA of the CDR3: TGTGCCAGTAGTTCCAGGGATAACACTGAAGCTTTCTTT.

V gene TRBV7-9 combines with J gene TRBJ2-2, with D perhaps TRBD2 (6 bases). Germline CDR1 SEHNR, CDR2 FQNEAQ (reference sequence). CDR3 size: 14 residues. Trimming pared 5 bases from V and 4 bases from J, leaving 11 bases between. CDR3 protein: CASSTRGITGELFF. The CDR3 DNA reads as TGTGCCAGCAGCACCCGGGGGATCACCGGGGAGCTGTTTTTT.

This clone was found a few times. V and J are TRBV7-9 and TRBJ2-1; D possibly corresponds to TRBD2 (5 bases). The germline V and J ends were trimmed by 3 bases and 15 bases, with 18 bases remaining between them. Per the germline V gene, CDR1 is SEHNR and CDR2 is FQNEAQ (reference sequence). The CDR3 sequence is 13 residues long. Here the CDR3 DNA reads TGTGCCAGCAGCTTTCGAGGAGATGGTGGAGGGTTCTTC. Protein sequence: CASSFRGDGGGFF.

The gene calls are TRBV28 and TRBJ1-4, with TRBD1 matching over 7 bases. Trimming took 6 bases from V and 7 from J; bases not matched to a gene: 11. The CDR3 contains 15 residues. Germline CDR1 and CDR2: MDHEN and SYDVKM. In nucleotides, the CDR3 is TGTGCCAGCAGCCCCACCCAGGGGGGAGGTGAAAAACTGTTTTTT. Translation gives CASSPTQGGGEKLFF.

The rearrangement uses TRBV19 and TRBJ1-1; D might be TRBD1 (6 bases). The CDR3 is 14 residues long. Germline CDR1 and CDR2: LNHDA and SQIVND (reference sequence). Trimming took 7 bases from V and 3 from J, leaving 15 bases between them. CDR3 nucleotide sequence: TGTGCCAGTAATCTGGGGGCTCGGTACACTGAAGCTTTCTTT. This gives the protein CASNLGARYTEAFF.